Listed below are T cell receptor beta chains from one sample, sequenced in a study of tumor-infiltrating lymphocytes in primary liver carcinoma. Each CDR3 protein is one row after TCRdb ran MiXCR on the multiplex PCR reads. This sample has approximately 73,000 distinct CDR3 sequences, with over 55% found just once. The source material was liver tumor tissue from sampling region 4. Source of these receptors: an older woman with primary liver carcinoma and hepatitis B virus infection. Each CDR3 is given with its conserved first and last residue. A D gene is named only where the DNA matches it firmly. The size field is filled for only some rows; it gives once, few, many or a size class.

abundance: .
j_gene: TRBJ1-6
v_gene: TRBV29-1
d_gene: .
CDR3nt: TGCAATGCCGGACATGGTGGGAATTCACCCCTCCATTTT
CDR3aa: CNAGHGGNSPLHF

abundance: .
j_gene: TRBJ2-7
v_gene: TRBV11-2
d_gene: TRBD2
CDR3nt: TGTGCCAGCAGCCCCCCTTCATGGACTAGCGAGCAATACTTC
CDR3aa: CASSPPSWTSEQYF

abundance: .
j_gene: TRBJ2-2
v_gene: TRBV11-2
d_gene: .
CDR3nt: TGTGCCAGCAGCTTATCACGCGGAGTCACCGGGGAGCTGTTTTTT
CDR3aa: CASSLSRGVTGELFF

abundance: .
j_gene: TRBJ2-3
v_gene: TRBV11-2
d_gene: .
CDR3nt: TGTGCCAGCACCTTACATAGAATAGATACGCAATATTTT
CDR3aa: CASTLHRIDTQYF

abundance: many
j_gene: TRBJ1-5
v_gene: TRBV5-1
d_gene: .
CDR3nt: TGCGCCAGCAGCTTGGGTTTGGGGGTTGGACAGCCCCAGCATTTT
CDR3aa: CASSLGLGVGQPQHF

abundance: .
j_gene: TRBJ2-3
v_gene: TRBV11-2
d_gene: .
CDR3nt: TGTACCAGCAGCTTAGATCAAGGAAATACGCAGTATTTT
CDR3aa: CTSSLDQGNTQYF

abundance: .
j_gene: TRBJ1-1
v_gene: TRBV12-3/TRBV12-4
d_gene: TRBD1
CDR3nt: TGTACCAGCAGAAGGACAGGGGACACTGAAGCTCTCTTT
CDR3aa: CTSRRTGDTEALF

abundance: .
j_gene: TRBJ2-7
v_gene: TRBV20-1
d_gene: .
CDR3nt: TGCAGTGCTAGAGCCGGGACGGACTTTTACGAGCAGTACTTC
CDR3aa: CSARAGTDFYEQYF

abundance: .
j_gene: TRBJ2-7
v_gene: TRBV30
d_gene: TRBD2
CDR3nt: TGTGCCTGGAGTGGGACTAGCGGGAGGCGATACGAGCAGTATTTC
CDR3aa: CAWSGTSGRRYEQYF

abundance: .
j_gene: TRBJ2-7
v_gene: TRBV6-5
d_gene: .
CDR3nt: TGTACCAGCAGTCCCCGGGGGTACGGCTACGAGCAGTACTTC
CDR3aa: CTSSPRGYGYEQYF

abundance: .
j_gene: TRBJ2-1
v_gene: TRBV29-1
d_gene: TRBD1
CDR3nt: TGCAGCGTTGAAGGTTCGGACGCGACAGGGGCGTACAATGAGCAGTCCTTC
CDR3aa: CSVEGSDATGAYNEQSF

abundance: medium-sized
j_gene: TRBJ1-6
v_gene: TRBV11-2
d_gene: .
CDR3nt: TGTGCCAGCAGCTTTGGGGGGCATAATTCACCCCTCCACTTT
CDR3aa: CASSFGGHNSPLHF

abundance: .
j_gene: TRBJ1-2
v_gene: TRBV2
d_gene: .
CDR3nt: TGTGCCAACAGGCCAGAGCGGGCGGGGTATGGCTACACCTTC
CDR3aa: CANRPERAGYGYTF

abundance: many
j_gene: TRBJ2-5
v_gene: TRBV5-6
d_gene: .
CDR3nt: TGTGCCAGCAGCCCCCGGGGAGGCGGGACTGGAGAGACCCAGTACTTC
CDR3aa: CASSPRGGGTGETQYF

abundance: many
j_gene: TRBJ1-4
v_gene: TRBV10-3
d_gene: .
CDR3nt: TGTGCCATCAGTGCTACGAATAGAGCAACTAATGAAAAACTGTTTTTT
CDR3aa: CAISATNRATNEKLFF

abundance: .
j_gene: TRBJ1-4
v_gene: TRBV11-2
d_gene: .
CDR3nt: TGTGCCAGCAGCTTCGACAATGAAGGTGGAAAACTGTTTTTT
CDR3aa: CASSFDNEGGKLFF

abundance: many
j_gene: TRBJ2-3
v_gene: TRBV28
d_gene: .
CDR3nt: TGTGCCAGCAGTTTACTCTCAGATACGCAGTATTTT
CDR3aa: CASSLLSDTQYF

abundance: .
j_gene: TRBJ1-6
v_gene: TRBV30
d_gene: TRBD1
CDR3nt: TGTGCCTGGAGTGGCCCCGGGACAGGGGCTTCATCCCCCCACTTT
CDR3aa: CAWSGPGTGASSPHF

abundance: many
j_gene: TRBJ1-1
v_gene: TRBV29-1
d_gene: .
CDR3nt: TGCAGCGTTTTGGTCGGTTTGAACACTGAAGCTTTCTTT
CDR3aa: CSVLVGLNTEAFF

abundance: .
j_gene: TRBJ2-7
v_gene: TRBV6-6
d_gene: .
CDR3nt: TGTGCCAACGTTGGAGGGTGCTTCTACGGGCAGTACTTC
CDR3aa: CANVGGCFYGQYF

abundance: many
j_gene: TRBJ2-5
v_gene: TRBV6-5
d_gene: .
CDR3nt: TGTGCCAGCAGTTACACCAGGGGACCCCAAGAGACCCAGTACTTC
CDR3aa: CASSYTRGPQETQYF

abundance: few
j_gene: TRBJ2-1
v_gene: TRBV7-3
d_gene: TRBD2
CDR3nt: TGTGCCAGCAGCTTAGGTGCTAGCGGGAGGTTAGATGAGCAGTTCTTC
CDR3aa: CASSLGASGRLDEQFF

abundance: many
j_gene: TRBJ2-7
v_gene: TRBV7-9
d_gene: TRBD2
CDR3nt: TGTGCCAGCAGCTTAGGATCCACGCGGGAGCCCCACTACGAGCAGTACTTC
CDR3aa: CASSLGSTREPHYEQYF

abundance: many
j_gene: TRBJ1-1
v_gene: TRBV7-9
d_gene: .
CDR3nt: TGTGCCAGCAGCCGCGTTGGTGCGGGGGCCATGGACACTGAAGCTTTCTTT
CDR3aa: CASSRVGAGAMDTEAFF

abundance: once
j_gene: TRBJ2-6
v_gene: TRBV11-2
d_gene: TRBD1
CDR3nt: TGTGACAGCATCTTAGGGGGCGCAGTGGCCAACGTCCTGACTTTC
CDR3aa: CDSILGGAVANVLTF

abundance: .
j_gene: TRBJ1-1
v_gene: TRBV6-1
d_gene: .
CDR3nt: TGTGCCAGCGATGCCAGGGAGTGCACTGAAGCTTTCTTT
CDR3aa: CASDARECTEAFF

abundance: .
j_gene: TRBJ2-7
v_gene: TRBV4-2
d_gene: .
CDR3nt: TGTGCCAGCAGCCAAGCCACGGGGGATCGGCTCGAGAAGTACTTC
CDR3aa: CASSQATGDRLEKYF

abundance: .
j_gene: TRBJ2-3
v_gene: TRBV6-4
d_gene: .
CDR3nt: TGTGCCAACAATGACGTAGCGGTAGGGTCCACAGATACGCAGTATTTT
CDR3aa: CANNDVAVGSTDTQYF

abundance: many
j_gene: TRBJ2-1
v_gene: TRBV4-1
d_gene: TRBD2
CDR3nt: TGCGCCAGCAGCCCGAAAGCGGGAGGGTTTTTCAATGAGCAGTTCTTC
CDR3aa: CASSPKAGGFFNEQFF

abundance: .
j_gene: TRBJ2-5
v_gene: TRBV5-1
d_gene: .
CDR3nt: TGCGCCAGCAGCGAGGGACAAGGGCTGGAAGAGACCAAGTACTTC
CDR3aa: CASSEGQGLEETKYF

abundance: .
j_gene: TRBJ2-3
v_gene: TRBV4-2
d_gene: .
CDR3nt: TGTGCCAGCAGCCCCATAGTGGGCACAGATACGCAGTATTTT
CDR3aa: CASSPIVGTDTQYF

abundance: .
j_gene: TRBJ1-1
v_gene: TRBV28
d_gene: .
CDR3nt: TGTGCCGGCAGTTTGTTAAGCACTGAAGTTTTCTTT
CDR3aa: CAGSLLSTEVFF

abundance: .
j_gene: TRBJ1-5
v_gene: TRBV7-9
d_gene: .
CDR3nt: TGTGTCAGCAGCCTACAGGGAGGTCAGCCCCAGCATTTT
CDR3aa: CVSSLQGGQPQHF

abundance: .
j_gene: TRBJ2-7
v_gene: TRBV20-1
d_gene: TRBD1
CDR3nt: TGCAGTGCTAGAAAGTCAGGGGGCGCTTCCTACGAGCAGTACTTC
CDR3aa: CSARKSGGASYEQYF

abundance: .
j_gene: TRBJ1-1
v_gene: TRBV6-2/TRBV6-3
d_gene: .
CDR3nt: TGTGCCAGCACTGCGACAGAGAACACTGAAGCCTTCTTT
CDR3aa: CASTATENTEAFF

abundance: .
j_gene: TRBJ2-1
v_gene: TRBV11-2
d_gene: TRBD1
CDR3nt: TGTGCCAGTAGCATACGACAGGGACAGAGATTCTACAATGAGCAGTTCTTC
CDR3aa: CASSIRQGQRFYNEQFF

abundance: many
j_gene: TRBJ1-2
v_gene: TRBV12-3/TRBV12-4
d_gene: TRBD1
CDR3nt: TGTGCCAGCAGTTTAGGAACAGGGGCTAGCTATGGCTACACCTTC
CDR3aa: CASSLGTGASYGYTF

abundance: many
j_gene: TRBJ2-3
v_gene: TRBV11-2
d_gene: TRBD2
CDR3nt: TGTGCCAGCAGCTCCCTGGGGACTAGCGGGAGCACAGATACGCAGTATTTT
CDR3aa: CASSSLGTSGSTDTQYF

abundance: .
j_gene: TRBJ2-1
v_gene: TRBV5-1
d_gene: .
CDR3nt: TGCGCCGGCAGCCTCTCTAGTGGGACCTCCTACAATGGGCAGTTCTTC
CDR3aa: CAGSLSSGTSYNGQFF

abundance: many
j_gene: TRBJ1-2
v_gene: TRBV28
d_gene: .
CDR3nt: TGTGCCAGCAGTCCCCGCGTAAACTATGGCTACACCTTC
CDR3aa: CASSPRVNYGYTF

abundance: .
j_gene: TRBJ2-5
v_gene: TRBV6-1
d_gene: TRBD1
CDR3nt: TGTGCCAGCAGTCCCTGGGACAGGGAATGGGAGACCCAGTACTTC
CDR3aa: CASSPWDREWETQYF

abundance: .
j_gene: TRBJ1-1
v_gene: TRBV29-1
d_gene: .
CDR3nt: TGCAGCGTAGGGGCAATGAATACGAACACTGAAGCTTTCTTT
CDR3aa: CSVGAMNTNTEAFF

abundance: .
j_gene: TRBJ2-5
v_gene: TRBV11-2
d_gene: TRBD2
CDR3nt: TGTGCCAGCAGCGGTCGACTAGCGGGAGGGCAGTCCGGAGAGACCCAGTACTTC
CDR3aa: CASSGRLAGGQSGETQYF

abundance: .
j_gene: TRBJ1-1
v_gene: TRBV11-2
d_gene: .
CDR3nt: TGTGCCAGCAGCTTTAGACCAGGCTGGAACACTGAAGCTTTCTTT
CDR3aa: CASSFRPGWNTEAFF

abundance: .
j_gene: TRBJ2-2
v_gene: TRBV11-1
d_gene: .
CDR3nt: TGTGCAAGCAGATCGAGCCTTGACACCGGGGACCTGTTTTTT
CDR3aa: CASRSSLDTGDLFF

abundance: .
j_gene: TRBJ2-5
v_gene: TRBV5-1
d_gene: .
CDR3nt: TGCGCCAGCAGCTTGGCCCGGGGCAAAGAGACCCAGTGCTTT
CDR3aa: CASSLARGKETQCF